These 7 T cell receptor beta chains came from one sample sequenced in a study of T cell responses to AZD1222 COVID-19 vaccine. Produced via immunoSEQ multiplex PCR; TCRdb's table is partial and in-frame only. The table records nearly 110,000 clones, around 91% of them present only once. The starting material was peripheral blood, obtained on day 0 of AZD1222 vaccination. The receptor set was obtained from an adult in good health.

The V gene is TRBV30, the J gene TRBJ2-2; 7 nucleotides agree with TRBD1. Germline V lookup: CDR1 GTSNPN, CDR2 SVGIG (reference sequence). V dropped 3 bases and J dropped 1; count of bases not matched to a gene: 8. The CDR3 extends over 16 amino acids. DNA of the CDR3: TGTGCCTGGAGAGCGTCCCACAGGGGGAACACCGGGGAGCTGTTTTTT. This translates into CAWRASHRGNTGELFF.

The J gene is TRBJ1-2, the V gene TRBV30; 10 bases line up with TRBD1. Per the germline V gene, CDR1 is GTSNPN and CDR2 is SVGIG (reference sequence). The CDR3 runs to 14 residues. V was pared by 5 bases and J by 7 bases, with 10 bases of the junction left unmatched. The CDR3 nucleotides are TGTGCCTGGGAACGGGACAGGGGAGCTGGTGGCTACACCTTC. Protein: CAWERDRGAGGYTF.

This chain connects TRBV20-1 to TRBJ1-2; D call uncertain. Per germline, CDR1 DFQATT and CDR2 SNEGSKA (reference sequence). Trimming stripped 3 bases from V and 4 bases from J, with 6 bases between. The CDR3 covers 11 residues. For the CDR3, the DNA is TGCAGTGCTAGTGGTAGCTATGGCTACACCTTC. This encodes CSASGSYGYTF.

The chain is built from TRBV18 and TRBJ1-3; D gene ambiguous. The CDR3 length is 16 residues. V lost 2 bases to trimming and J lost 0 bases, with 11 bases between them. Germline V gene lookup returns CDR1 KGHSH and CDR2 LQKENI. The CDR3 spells CASSPGKWSSGNTIYF. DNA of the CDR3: TGTGCCAGCTCACCAGGGAAGTGGAGCTCTGGAAACACCATATATTTT.

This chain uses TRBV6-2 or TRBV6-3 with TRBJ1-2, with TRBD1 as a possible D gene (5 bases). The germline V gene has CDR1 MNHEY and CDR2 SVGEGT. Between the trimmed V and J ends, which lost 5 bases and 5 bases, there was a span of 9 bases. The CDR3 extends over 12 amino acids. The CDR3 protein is CASSDSLYGYTF. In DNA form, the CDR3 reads TGTGCCAGCAGTGACAGCCTATATGGCTACACCTTC.

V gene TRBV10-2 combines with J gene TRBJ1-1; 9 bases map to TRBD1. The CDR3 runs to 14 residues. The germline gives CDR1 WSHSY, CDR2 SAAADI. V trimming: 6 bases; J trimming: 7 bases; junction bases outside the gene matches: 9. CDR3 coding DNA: TGCGCCAGCAGCCTTACAGGGGGCATGGGTGAAGCTTTCTTT. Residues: CASSLTGGMGEAFF.

CDR3 loop: CASSQVERGRVNEQFF. The CDR3 nucleotides are TGTGCCAGCAGCCAAGTGGAGCGGGGGAGAGTCAATGAGCAGTTCTTC. The gene calls are TRBV14 and TRBJ2-1; 8 bases are shared with TRBD2. Germline V gene data show CDR1 as SGHDN and CDR2 as FVKESK. The CDR3 spans 16 residues. J was trimmed by 6 bases and V by 1 base; bases with no gene match: 8. Full variable domain (rest looked up from reference TRBV14 and TRBJ2-1): EAGVTQFPSHSVIEKGQTVTLRCDPISGHDNLYWYRRVMGKEIKFLLHFVKESKQDESGMPNNRFLAERTGGTYSTLKVQPAELEDSGVYFCASSQVERGRVNEQFFGPGTRLTVL.